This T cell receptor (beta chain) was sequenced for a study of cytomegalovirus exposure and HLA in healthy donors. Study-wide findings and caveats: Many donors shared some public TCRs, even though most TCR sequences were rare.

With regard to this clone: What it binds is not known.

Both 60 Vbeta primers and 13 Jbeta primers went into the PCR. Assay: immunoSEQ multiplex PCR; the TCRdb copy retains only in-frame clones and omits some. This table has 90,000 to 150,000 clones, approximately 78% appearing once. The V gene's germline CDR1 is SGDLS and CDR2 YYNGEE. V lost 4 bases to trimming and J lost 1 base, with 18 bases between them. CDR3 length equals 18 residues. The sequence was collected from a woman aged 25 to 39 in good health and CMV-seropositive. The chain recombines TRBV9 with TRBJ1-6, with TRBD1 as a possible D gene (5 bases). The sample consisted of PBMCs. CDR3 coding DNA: TGTGCCAGCAGCCCCCGGGGCGGGGAGATGTCCTATAATTCACCCCTCCACTTT. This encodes CASSPRGGEMSYNSPLHF.